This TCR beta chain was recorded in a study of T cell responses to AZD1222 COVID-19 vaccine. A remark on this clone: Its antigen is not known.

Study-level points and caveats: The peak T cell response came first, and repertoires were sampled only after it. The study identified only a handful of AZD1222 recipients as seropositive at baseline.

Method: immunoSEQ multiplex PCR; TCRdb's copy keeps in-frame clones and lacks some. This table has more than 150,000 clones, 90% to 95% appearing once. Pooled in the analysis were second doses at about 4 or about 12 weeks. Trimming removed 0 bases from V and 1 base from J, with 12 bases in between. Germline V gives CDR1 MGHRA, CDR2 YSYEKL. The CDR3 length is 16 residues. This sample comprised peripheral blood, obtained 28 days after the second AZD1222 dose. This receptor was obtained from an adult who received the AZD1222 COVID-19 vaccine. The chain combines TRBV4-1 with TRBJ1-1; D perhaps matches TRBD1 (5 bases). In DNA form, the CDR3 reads TGCGCCAGCAGCCAAGAACCTTCGAGGGGGAACACTGAAGCTTTCTTT. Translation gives CASSQEPSRGNTEAFF.